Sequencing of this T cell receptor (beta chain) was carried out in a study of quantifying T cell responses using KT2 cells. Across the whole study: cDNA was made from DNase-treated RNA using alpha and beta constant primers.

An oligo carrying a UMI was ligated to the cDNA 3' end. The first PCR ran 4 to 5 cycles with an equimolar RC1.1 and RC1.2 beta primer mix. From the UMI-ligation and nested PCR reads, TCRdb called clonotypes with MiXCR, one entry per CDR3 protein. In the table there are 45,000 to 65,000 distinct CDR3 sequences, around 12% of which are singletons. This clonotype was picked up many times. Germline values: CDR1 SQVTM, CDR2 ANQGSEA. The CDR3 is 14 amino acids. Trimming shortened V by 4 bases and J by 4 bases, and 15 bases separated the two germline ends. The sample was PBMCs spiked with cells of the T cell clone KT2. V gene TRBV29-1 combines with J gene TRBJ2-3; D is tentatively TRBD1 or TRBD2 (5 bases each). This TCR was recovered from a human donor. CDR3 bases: TGCAGCGTTGGGGACGGAATCCGGCCAGATACGCAGTATTTT. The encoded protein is CSVGDGIRPDTQYF.